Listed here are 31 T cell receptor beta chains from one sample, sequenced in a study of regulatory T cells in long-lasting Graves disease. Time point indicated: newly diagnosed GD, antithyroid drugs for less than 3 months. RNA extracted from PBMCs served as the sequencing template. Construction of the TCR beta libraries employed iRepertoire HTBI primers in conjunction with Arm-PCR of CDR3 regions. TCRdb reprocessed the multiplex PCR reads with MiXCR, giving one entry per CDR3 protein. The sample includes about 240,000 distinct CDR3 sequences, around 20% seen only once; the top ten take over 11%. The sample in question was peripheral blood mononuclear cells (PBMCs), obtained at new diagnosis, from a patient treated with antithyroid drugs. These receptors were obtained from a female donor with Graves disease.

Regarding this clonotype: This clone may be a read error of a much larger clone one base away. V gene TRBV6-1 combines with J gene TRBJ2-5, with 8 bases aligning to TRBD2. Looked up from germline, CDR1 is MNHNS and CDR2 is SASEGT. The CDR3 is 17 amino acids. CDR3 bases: TGTACCAGCAGCCCCCCCACGGTTAGCGGGGAGTTAGAGACCCAGTACTTC. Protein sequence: CTSSPPTVSGELETQYF.

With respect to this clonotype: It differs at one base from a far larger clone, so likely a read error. The CDR3: CASSRREAAAEAFF. In nucleotides, the CDR3 is TGTGCCAGCAGTAGACGGGAGGCGGCGGCTGAAGCTTTCTTT. The rearrangement joins TRBV6-2 or TRBV6-3 to TRBJ1-1; D is ambiguous. The CDR3 is made up of 14 amino acids. Deletions cut 5 bases from V and 6 bases from J, with 16 bases between. Germline V CDR1 and CDR2: MNHEY, SVGEGT.

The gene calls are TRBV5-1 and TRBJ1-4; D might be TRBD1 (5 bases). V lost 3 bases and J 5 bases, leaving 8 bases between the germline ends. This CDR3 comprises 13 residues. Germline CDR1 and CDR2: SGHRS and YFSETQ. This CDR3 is CASSSGRNEKLFF. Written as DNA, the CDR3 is TGCGCCAGCAGCTCGGGACGAAATGAAAAACTGTTTTTT.

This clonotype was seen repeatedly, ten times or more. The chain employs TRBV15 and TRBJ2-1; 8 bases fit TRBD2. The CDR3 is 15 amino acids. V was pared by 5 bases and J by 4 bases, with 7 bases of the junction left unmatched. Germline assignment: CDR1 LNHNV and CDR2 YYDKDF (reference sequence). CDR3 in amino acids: CATSGGLAGYNEQFF. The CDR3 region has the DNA TGTGCCACCAGCGGGGGGCTAGCGGGTTACAATGAGCAGTTCTTC.

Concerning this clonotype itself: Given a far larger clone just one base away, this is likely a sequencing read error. CDR3 amino acids: CSAEGDPDPYEQYF. CDR3 DNA sequence: TGCAGCGCTGAAGGGGACCCGGACCCCTACGAGCAGTACTTC. This rearrangement joins TRBV29-1 to TRBJ2-4; D is possibly TRBD1 or TRBD2 (5 bases each). The better agreement between TRBJ2-7 and the DNA end casts doubt on the J call. The CDR3 runs to 14 residues. CDR1 SQVTM and CDR2 ANQGSEA come from the germline V gene.

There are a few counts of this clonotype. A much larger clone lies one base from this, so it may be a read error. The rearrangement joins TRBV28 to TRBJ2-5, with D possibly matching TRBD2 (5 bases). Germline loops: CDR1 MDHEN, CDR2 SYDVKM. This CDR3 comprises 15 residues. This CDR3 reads CAGSLGTRGQETQYF. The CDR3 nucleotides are TGTGCCGGCAGTTTAGGCACCCGAGGGCAAGAGACCCAGTACTTC. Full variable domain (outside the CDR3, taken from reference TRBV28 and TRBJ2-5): DVKVTQSSRYLVKRTGEKVFLECVQDMDHENMFWYRQDPGLGLRLIYFSYDVKMKEKGDIPEGYSVSREKKERFSLILESASTNQTSMYLCAGSLGTRGQETQYFGPGTRLLVL.

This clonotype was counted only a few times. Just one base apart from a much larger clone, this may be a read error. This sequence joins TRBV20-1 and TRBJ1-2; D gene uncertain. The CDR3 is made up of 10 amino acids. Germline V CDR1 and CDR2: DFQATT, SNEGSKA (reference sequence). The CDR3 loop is CSANFYGHTF. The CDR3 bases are TGCAGTGCTAACTTCTATGGCCACACCTTC.

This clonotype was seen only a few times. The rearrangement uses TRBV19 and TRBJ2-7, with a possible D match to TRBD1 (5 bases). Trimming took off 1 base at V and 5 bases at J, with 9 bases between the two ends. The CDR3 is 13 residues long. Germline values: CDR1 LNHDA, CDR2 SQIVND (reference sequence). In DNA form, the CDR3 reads TGTGCCAGTAGTATAGGTGGGGCAGACGAGCAGTACTTC. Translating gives CASSIGGADEQYF.

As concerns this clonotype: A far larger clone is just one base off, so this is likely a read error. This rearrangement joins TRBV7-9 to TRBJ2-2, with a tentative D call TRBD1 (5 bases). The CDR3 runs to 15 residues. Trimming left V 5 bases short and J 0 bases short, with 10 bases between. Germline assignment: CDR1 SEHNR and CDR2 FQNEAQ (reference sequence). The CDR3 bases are TGTGCCAGCAGCCCAGGGAAAACGAACACCGGGGAGCTGTTTTTT. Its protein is CASSPGKTNTGELFF.

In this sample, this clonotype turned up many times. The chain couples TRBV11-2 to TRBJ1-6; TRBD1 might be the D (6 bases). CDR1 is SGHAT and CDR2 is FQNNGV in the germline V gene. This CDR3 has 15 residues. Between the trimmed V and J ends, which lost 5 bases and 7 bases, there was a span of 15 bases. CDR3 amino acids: CASSRTTGNNSPLHF. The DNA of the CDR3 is TGTGCCAGCAGCCGGACTACAGGGAACAATTCACCCCTCCACTTT.

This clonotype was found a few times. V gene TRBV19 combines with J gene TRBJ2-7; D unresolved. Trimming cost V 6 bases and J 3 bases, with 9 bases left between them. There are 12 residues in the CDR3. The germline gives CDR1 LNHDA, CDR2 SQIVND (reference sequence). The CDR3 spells CASRDGYYEQYF. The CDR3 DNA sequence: TGTGCCAGTAGGGACGGGTACTACGAGCAGTACTTC.

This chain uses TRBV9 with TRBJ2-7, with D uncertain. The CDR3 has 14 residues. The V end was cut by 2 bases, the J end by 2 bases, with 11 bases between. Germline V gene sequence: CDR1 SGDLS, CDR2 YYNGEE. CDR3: CASSVDPTPYEQYF. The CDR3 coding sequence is TGTGCCAGCAGCGTGGACCCCACTCCCTACGAGCAGTACTTC.

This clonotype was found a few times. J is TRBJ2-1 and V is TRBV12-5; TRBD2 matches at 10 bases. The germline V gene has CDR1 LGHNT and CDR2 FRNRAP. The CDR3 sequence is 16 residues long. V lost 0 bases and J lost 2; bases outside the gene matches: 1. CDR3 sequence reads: CASGLVAGGTYNEQFF. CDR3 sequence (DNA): TGTGCTAGTGGTTTGGTAGCGGGGGGGACCTACAATGAGCAGTTCTTC.

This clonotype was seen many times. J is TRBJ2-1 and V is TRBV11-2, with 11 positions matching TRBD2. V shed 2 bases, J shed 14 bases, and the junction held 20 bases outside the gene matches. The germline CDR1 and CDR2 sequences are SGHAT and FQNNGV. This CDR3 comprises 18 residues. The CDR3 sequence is CASSLRSTAGTSGVEEFF. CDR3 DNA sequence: TGTGCCAGCAGCTTAAGATCGACTGCCGGGACTAGCGGAGTCGAGGAGTTCTTC.

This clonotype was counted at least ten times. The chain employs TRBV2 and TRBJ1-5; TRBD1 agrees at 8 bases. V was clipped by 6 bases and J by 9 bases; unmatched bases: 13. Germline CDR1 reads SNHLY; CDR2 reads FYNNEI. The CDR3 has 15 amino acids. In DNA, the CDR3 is TGTGCCAGCAGAGTGGGACAGGTTCGCTCGGGGCCCCAGCATTTT. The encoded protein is CASRVGQVRSGPQHF.

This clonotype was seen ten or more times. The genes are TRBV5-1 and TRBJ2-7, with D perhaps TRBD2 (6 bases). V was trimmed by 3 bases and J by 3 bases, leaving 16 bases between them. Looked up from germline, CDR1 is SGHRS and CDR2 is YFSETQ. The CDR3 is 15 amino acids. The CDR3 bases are TGCGCCAGCAGCTCGGGACGGGGGATTCGCTACGAGCAGTACTTC. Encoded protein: CASSSGRGIRYEQYF.

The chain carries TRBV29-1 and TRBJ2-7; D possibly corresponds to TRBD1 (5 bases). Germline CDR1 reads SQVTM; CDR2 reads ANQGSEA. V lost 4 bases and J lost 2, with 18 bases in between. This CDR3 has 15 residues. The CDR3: CSVVTAPGHPYEQYF. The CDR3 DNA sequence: TGCAGCGTTGTGACTGCCCCAGGACACCCCTACGAGCAGTACTTC.

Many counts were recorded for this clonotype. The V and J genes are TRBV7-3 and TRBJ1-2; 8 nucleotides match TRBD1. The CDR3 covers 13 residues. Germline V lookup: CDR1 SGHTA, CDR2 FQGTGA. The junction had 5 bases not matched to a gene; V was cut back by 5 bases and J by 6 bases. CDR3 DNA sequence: TGTGCCAGCAGCCGGACAGGGTCTGATGGCTACACCTTC. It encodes CASSRTGSDGYTF.

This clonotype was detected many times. The CDR3 region is CASSSTSGSYEQYF. The CDR3 region has the DNA TGTGCCAGCAGTTCGACTAGCGGCTCCTACGAGCAGTACTTC. This chain connects TRBV7-6 to TRBJ2-7; 9 nucleotides match TRBD2. The germline V gene has CDR1 SGHVS and CDR2 FNYEAQ. V dropped 6 bases and J dropped 0; count of bases not matched to a gene: 3. This CDR3 spans 14 amino acids.

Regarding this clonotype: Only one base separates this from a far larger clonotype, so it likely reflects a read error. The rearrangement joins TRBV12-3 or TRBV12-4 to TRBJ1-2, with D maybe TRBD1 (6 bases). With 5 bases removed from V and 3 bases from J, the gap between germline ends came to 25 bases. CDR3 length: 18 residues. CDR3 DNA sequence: TGTGCCAGCAGTGAAGAGGACAGTCTGGCGGGATTTGACTATGGCTACACCTTC. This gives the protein CASSEEDSLAGFDYGYTF.

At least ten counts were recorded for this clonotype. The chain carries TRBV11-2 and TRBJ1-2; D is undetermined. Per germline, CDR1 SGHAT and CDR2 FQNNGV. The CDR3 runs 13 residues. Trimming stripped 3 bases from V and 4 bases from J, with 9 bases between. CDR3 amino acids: CASSFSGLYGYTF. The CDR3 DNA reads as TGTGCCAGCAGCTTCTCAGGTCTCTATGGCTACACCTTC.

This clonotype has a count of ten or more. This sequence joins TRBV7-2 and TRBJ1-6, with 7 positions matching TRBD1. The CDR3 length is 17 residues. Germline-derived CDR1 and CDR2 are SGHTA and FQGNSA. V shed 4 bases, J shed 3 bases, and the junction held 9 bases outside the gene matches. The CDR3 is CASSSRDRIYYNSPLHF. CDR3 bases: TGTGCCAGCAGCTCCCGGGACAGAATTTACTATAATTCACCCCTCCACTTT.

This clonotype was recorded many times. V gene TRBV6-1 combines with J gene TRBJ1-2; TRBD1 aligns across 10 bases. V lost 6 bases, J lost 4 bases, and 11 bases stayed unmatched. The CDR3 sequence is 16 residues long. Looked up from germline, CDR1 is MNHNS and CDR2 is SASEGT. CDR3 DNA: TGTGCCAGCAGCTACTATGGGACAGGGGAAATCTATGGCTACACCTTC. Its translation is CASSYYGTGEIYGYTF.

The CDR3 region has the DNA TGTGCCAGCAGCCCGTACAGATCCACTGAAGCTTTCTTT. The encoded protein is CASSPYRSTEAFF. The chain recombines TRBV7-2 with TRBJ1-1, with D unresolved. V dropped 5 bases and J dropped 4 bases, with 11 bases sitting between them. CDR1 is SGHTA, CDR2 FQGNSA, per germline. The CDR3 is 13 amino acids.

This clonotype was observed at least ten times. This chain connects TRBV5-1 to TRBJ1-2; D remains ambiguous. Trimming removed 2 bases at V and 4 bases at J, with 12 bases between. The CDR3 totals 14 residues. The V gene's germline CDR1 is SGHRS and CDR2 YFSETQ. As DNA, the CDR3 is TGCGCCAGCAGCTTAGCGGACCCTGCCTATGGCTACACCTTC. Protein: CASSLADPAYGYTF.

The DNA of the CDR3 is TGTGCCAGCAGCTCCCCGAGCAGCACTGGGGCCAACGTCCTGACTTTC. Translating gives CASSSPSSTGANVLTF. This chain links TRBV5-4 with TRBJ2-6, with D unresolved. Germline V gene lookup returns CDR1 SGHNT and CDR2 YYREEE (reference sequence). V was clipped by 3 bases and J by 2 bases, with 12 bases between them. The CDR3 is made up of 16 amino acids.

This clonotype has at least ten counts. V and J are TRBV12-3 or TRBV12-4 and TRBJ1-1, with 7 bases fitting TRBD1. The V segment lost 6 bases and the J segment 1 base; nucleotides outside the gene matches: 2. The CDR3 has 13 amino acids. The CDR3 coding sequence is TGTGCCAGCAGACGACAGGGGAACACTGAAGCTTTCTTT. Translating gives CASRRQGNTEAFF.

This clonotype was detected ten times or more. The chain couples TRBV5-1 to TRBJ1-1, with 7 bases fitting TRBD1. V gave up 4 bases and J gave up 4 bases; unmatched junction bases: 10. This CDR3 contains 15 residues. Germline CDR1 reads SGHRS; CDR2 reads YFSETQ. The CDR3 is CASSPAGEGATEAFF. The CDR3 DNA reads TGCGCCAGCAGCCCAGCGGGGGAGGGGGCCACTGAAGCTTTCTTT.

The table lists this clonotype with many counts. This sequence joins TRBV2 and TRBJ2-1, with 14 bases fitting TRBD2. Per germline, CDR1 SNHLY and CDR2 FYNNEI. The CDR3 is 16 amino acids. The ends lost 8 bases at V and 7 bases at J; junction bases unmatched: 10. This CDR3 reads CASSLPGLAGVNEQFF. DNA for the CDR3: TGTGCCAGCTCACTTCCGGGACTAGCGGGAGTGAATGAGCAGTTCTTC.

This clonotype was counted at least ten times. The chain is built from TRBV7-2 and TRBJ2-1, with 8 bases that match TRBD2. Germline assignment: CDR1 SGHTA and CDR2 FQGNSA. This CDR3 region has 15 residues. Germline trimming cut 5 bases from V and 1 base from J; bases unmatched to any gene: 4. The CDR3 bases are TGTGCCAGCAGCCCCACTAGCGGATCCTACAATGAGCAGTTCTTC. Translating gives CASSPTSGSYNEQFF.

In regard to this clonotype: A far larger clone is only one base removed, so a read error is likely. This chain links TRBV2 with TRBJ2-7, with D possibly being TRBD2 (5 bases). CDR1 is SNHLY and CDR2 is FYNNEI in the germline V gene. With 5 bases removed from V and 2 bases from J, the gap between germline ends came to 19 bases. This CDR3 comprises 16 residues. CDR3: CASSPVPMSGPYEQYF. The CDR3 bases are TGTGCCAGCAGTCCCGTCCCCATGAGCGGCCCCTACGAGCAGTACTTC.